This is a list of T cell receptor beta chains from one sample in a study of identical twins. TCRdb re-derived calls from the 5' RACE reads in MiXCR, one entry per CDR3 protein. The data hold hundreds of thousands of distinct CDR3 sequences, with over 5% observed a single time. The sequencing input was naive T cells sorted from blood. The receptor set was obtained from a man between 18 and 29 years old in good health. The CDR3 runs from the conserved cysteine through the conserved F or W. D genes are given only for firm matches. Rows give clone size only sometimes, using once, few, many, or a class for an expanded clone.

abundance	v_gene	d_gene	j_gene	CDR3nt	CDR3aa
.	TRBV6-1	TRBD1	TRBJ2-7	TGTGCCAGCAGTCCATTTCCCGGGACAGGTTGGAGCGGGCAGTACTTC	CASSPFPGTGWSGQYF
few	TRBV28	.	TRBJ2-3	TGTGCCAGCAGTCCCAACGTCAAGGTGGGCACAGATACGCAGTATTTT	CASSPNVKVGTDTQYF
.	TRBV3-1	.	TRBJ2-7	TGTGCCAGCAGCCCAACAGGACAGTACCCCTACGAGCAGTACTTC	CASSPTGQYPYEQYF
many	TRBV20-1	.	TRBJ1-5	TGCAGTGCTAGAGGTGGGGGTTCTGGCAATCAGCCCCAGCATTTT	CSARGGGSGNQPQHF
.	TRBV6-1	TRBD1	TRBJ2-2	TGTGCCAGCAGTCCAAATTATGGGGGACAGGGGTTGACCGGGGAGCTGTTTTTT	CASSPNYGGQGLTGELFF
many	TRBV28	.	TRBJ1-5	TGTGCCAGCAGGAGCGGAGATTATAGCAATCAGCCCCAGCATTTT	CASRSGDYSNQPQHF
.	TRBV18	.	TRBJ2-5	TGTGCCAGCTCACGCCTTGTTGGGGACTTAGTCCAAGAGACCCAGTACTTC	CASSRLVGDLVQETQYF
.	TRBV29-1	.	TRBJ1-1	TGCAGCGCCTCGACAGGTCTCCCTGAAGCTTTCTTT	CSASTGLPEAFF
many	TRBV5-1	.	TRBJ2-7	TGTGCCAGCAGCTTAGGTTCAGGGTCCTACGAGCAGTACTTC	CASSLGSGSYEQYF
many	TRBV28	TRBD2	TRBJ2-7	TGTGCCAGCGGTAACGGACTAGCGGGAGGGCCTCGATTCTACGAGCAGTACTTC	CASGNGLAGGPRFYEQYF
many	TRBV4-1	.	TRBJ1-5	TGCGCCAGCAGCCAATACCAGGACAGCGCCCAGCCCCAGCATTTT	CASSQYQDSAQPQHF
many	TRBV28	.	TRBJ2-7	TGTGCCAGCAGTTTTTCGGGCCCCCGAGGCGAGCAGTACTTC	CASSFSGPRGEQYF
.	TRBV5-1	TRBD1	TRBJ2-5	TGCGCCAGCAGCCCGACGGGACAGTTTCAAGAGACCCAGTACTTC	CASSPTGQFQETQYF
many	TRBV20-1	TRBD2	TRBJ2-3	TGCAGTGCTAGCCTAGCGGCAACGACGGGTGATACGCAGTATTTT	CSASLAATTGDTQYF
few	TRBV30	TRBD2	TRBJ2-3	TGTGCCCGATCCACTAGCGGGAGGATACGAGATACGCAGTATTTT	CARSTSGRIRDTQYF
.	TRBV27	.	TRBJ2-2	TGTGCCAGCATTTTATTAACTACCGGGGAGCTGTTTTTT	CASILLTTGELFF
many	TRBV29-1	TRBD2	TRBJ2-1	TGCAGCGTAGGGAGGGTTGTAGCCTATGAGCAGTTCTTC	CSVGRVVAYEQFF
few	TRBV18	.	TRBJ2-1	TGTGCCAGCTCACCGGAGCAGGTCTACAATGAGCAGTTCTTC	CASSPEQVYNEQFF
many	TRBV20-1	TRBD1	TRBJ1-2	TGCAGTGCTAGCGACAGGGCGAGCTATGGCTACACCTTC	CSASDRASYGYTF
few	TRBV7-2	.	TRBJ1-1	TGTGCCAGCAGCCTAGCCACAGACCTGAACACTGAAGCTTTCTTT	CASSLATDLNTEAFF
many	TRBV15	.	TRBJ2-3	TGTGCCACCAGCAGAGAGGCAGGCCTCCGCACAGATACGCAGTATTTT	CATSREAGLRTDTQYF
few	TRBV5-1	.	TRBJ2-1	TGCGCCAGCAGCTTGGTGGGAGACGCCGTCAATGAGCAGTTCTTC	CASSLVGDAVNEQFF
.	TRBV6-4	TRBD2	TRBJ2-1	TGTGCCAGCAGCATGACTAGCGGGAACTCCTACAATGAGCAGTTCTTC	CASSMTSGNSYNEQFF
many	TRBV20-1	TRBD2	TRBJ2-1	TGCAGTGCTAGTGGACCTAGCGGGCCTGGAAGCTCCTACAATGAGCAGTTCTTC	CSASGPSGPGSSYNEQFF
few	TRBV2	.	TRBJ2-5	TGTGCCAGCAAGAGGGGTCAAGAGACCCAGTACTTC	CASKRGQETQYF
many	TRBV20-1	TRBD1	TRBJ1-5	TGCAGTGCTTGCCCGACAGGGTGGGGTAGCAATCAGCCCCAGCATTTT	CSACPTGWGSNQPQHF
.	TRBV15	TRBD2	TRBJ2-1	TGTGCCACCAGCAGAGTGCGACTAGCCGGTGAGCAGTTCTTC	CATSRVRLAGEQFF
many	TRBV12-3/TRBV12-4	.	TRBJ2-3	TGTGCCAGCAGTTTTAACCTCGGAGATACGCAGTATTTT	CASSFNLGDTQYF
few	TRBV3-1	.	TRBJ2-1	TGTGCCAGCAGCCAAGATACAGCGTCGTCTCAGTTCTTC	CASSQDTASSQFF
many	TRBV12-3/TRBV12-4	.	TRBJ1-3	TGTGCCAGCAGTTTAAGGACCCTCTTAGGAAACACCATATATTTT	CASSLRTLLGNTIYF
.	TRBV6-2/TRBV6-3	.	TRBJ2-2	TGTGCCAGCATAGGAGGGGACACCGGGGAGCTGTTTTTT	CASIGGDTGELFF
few	TRBV6-1	TRBD1	TRBJ2-1	TGTGCCAGCAGAGGGACAGGGCAGGCCTACAATGAGCAGTTCTTC	CASRGTGQAYNEQFF
.	TRBV9	TRBD2	TRBJ2-1	TGTGCCAGCAGCGAGTCTCTATCTAGCGGGAGGTATTCCTACAATGAGCAGTTCTTC	CASSESLSSGRYSYNEQFF
many	TRBV5-6	.	TRBJ1-1	TGTGCCAGCAGCTTGGAAGGGGTGGGCACTGAAGCTTTCTTT	CASSLEGVGTEAFF
many	TRBV9	TRBD2	TRBJ2-7	TGTGCCAGCAGCTTGAGTCTAGCGGGAGGCAGTAGCGAGCAGTACTTC	CASSLSLAGGSSEQYF
many	TRBV7-3	.	TRBJ2-7	TGTGCCAGCAGCTTAGAGGGGGGGATGGAGCAGTACTTC	CASSLEGGMEQYF
many	TRBV20-1	.	TRBJ1-5	TGCAGTGCTAGAGGTCAAACAGGGCCCAATCAGCCCCAGCATTTT	CSARGQTGPNQPQHF
many	TRBV29-1	.	TRBJ1-4	TGCAGCGTTGGGACGGGAGAAAAACTGTTTTTT	CSVGTGEKLFF
many	TRBV12-3/TRBV12-4	.	TRBJ2-3	TGTGCCAGCAGCGAGACTAGTGGGGGCACGGATACGCAGTATTTT	CASSETSGGTDTQYF
many	TRBV27	.	TRBJ2-3	TGTGCCAGCAGTTTATCGGGCTATTCATCCGAAGATACGCAGTATTTT	CASSLSGYSSEDTQYF
few	TRBV6-4	.	TRBJ2-5	TGTGCCAGCAGTCGCGGATTCCAAGAGACCCAGTACTTC	CASSRGFQETQYF
many	TRBV10-3	TRBD1	TRBJ1-1	TGTGCCATCGGGGACCCGGGACAGACGAACACTGAAGCTTTCTTT	CAIGDPGQTNTEAFF
many	TRBV5-1	.	TRBJ1-6	TGCGCCAGCAGCGGGGAACCCAATTCACCCCTCCACTTT	CASSGEPNSPLHF
few	TRBV4-1	.	TRBJ2-5	TGCGCCAGCAGCCAAGTTGGGAGTTCAGAGACCCAGTACTTC	CASSQVGSSETQYF
many	TRBV29-1	.	TRBJ2-5	TGCAGCGCACTATTTGCTCTAGCGCCCCAAGAGACCCAGTACTTC	CSALFALAPQETQYF
.	TRBV11-2	TRBD1	TRBJ2-3	TGTGCCAGCAGCTTACCAGGGGAACAGGGGGCTACTAGCACAGATACGCAGTATTTT	CASSLPGEQGATSTDTQYF
many	TRBV6-5	.	TRBJ1-1	TGTGCCAGCAGTTACTCGAGACTAGGGTTAGAAGCTTTCTTT	CASSYSRLGLEAFF
many	TRBV7-6	.	TRBJ2-3	TGTGCCAGCAGCTTAGGGCGTCTTAGCGGCACAGATACGCAGTATTTT	CASSLGRLSGTDTQYF
many	TRBV4-3	.	TRBJ2-3	TGCGCCAGCAGCCAGGACCGGGTGTACCTGACAGATACGCAGTATTTT	CASSQDRVYLTDTQYF
few	TRBV5-1	.	TRBJ2-7	TGCGCCAGCAGCTTGCCCAGCACCTACGAGCAGTACTTC	CASSLPSTYEQYF